This T cell receptor beta chain is drawn from a study of blood T cell repertoires in COVID-19. On the study more broadly: The origin of the acute and convalescent COVID-19 samples was the United States, Italy and Spain.

Clones were sequenced by immunoSEQ multiplex PCR, and TCRdb holds only the in-frame ones, with some missing. In the table there are 250,000 to 350,000 clones, approximately 85% of which are singletons. The receptor was derived from a woman in her 30s who had recovered from COVID-19. Sequencing was performed on PBMCs or T cells enriched from blood (not recorded which).

In nucleotides, the CDR3 is TGTGCCAGCTCACCGGGGCAGGGCTCAGATACGCAGTATTTT. This sequence encodes CASSPGQGSDTQYF. This sequence joins TRBV18 and TRBJ2-3, with a tentative D call TRBD1 (5 bases). The CDR3 is 14 residues long. In germline, CDR1 is KGHSH, CDR2 LQKENI. V dropped 3 bases and J dropped 4 bases, with 11 bases sitting between them.